This TCR beta chain came from a study of T cell responses to AZD1222 COVID-19 vaccine. Study-level findings and limits: Clonal diversity may have been underestimated in mostly white British donors. Among AZD1222 vaccinees, only 5 to 7 were seropositive at baseline. A rise in Spike-specific TCR breadth and depth followed two AZD1222 doses.

Clones were sequenced by immunoSEQ multiplex PCR, and TCRdb holds only the in-frame ones, with some missing. The repertoire holds 150,000 or so clones, 91% seen once, with 3% to 4% in the top ten. Concerning this clone itself: Its antigen is undetermined.

The sequence was collected from an adult who received the AZD1222 COVID-19 vaccine. Sequenced here: peripheral blood, sampled 28 days after the second AZD1222 dose.

CDR3: CASRRPHDPEQYF. The CDR3 DNA sequence: TGTGCCAGCAGACGGCCTCATGACCCCGAGCAGTACTTC. This sequence joins TRBV6-5 and TRBJ2-7; D remains ambiguous. V was pared by 6 bases and J by 6 bases, with 15 bases between. There are 13 residues in the CDR3. Germline loops: CDR1 MNHEY, CDR2 SVGAGI.